This is a list of T cell receptor beta chains from one sample in a study of cytomegalovirus exposure and HLA in healthy donors. Measured with immunoSEQ multiplex PCR; TCRdb has only the in-frame clones, and not every one. Of some 100,000 clones listed, 65% to 85% are singletons. The sequenced sample was PBMCs. Receptors originate from a man between 18 and 35 years old in good health and CMV-seronegative. Each CDR3 is given with its conserved first and last residue. The D gene is left open where the match is weak. Part of the rows lack a size; the others show once, few, many or a class for expanded clones.

d_call	clone_size	j_call	v_call	cdr3_nt	cdr3_aa
.	few	TRBJ2-5	TRBV7-2	TGTGCCAGCAGCGGAGTTAAGGAGACCCAGTACTTC	CASSGVKETQYF
.	.	TRBJ2-1	TRBV9	TGTGCCAGCAGCGCCCTGACTAGAGGCTCGGGGAATGAGCAGTTCTTC	CASSALTRGSGNEQFF
TRBD1	.	TRBJ1-3	TRBV11-2	TGTGCCAGCAGCCTCGGGACAGGAGGAAACACCATATATTTT	CASSLGTGGNTIYF
TRBD1	once	TRBJ1-2	TRBV5-1	TGCGCCAGCAGCTTGGGGGACAGGGACGGTGGCTACACCTTC	CASSLGDRDGGYTF
.	.	TRBJ2-3	TRBV7-2	TGTGCCAGCAGCTTTCACACAGATACGCAGTATTTT	CASSFHTDTQYF
.	.	TRBJ1-1	TRBV9	TGTGCCAGCAGCGGACGGGCGGGCACTGAAGCTTTCTTT	CASSGRAGTEAFF
.	few	TRBJ1-1	TRBV9	TGTGCCAGCAGCGTAGTAAAACGGGGCACTGAAGCTTTCTTT	CASSVVKRGTEAFF
TRBD2	.	TRBJ2-7	TRBV18	TGTGCCAGCTCACCAAACCCTTCGGCATCGAGCGGGAGGTTCGGCGTGCAGTACTTC	CASSPNPSASSGRFGVQYF
TRBD2	.	TRBJ2-7	TRBV19	TGTGCCACCACCCGCGGGGGTGGGTTCCCCTACGAGCAGTACTTC	CATTRGGGFPYEQYF
.	.	TRBJ1-1	TRBV29-1	TGCAGCGGACGAGGGGTCCAAGGGGGTGAAGCTTTCTTT	CSGRGVQGGEAFF
TRBD1	.	TRBJ2-5	TRBV7-3	TGTGCCAGCAGCTTAGGCTTACAGGGGGCCGAGACCCAGTACTTC	CASSLGLQGAETQYF
.	.	TRBJ1-1	TRBV18	TGTGCCAGCTCACCAACAGATCTATCTGAAGCTTTCTTT	CASSPTDLSEAFF
.	.	TRBJ2-7	TRBV19	TGTGCCAGTAGTTGGGAGCCTAGCTCCTACGAGCAGTACTTC	CASSWEPSSYEQYF
TRBD1	.	TRBJ1-1	TRBV7-2	TGTGCCAGCAGCTTAGACCTCCGGACAGGGGCCACTGAAGCTTTCTTT	CASSLDLRTGATEAFF
TRBD1	.	TRBJ1-5	TRBV19	TGTGCCAGTAGTATGGACGGACAGGATCATCAGCCCCAGCATTTT	CASSMDGQDHQPQHF